Presented here are 10 T cell receptor beta chains from one specimen sequenced in a study of molecular identifiers for immune sequencing clone quantification. TCRdb re-called the PCR reads with MiXCR, one entry per CDR3 protein. The table lists 79,000 or so distinct CDR3 sequences, roughly 23% of them singletons. The material sequenced was naive CD8+ T cells from blood, with Jurkat cell RNA spiked in. Subset denoted: FACS-sorted CD8+CD4-CCR7+CD45RA+ naive T cells. These receptors originate from a human donor in good health. Some libraries in this study had Jurkat cell RNA spiked in.

This clonotype was detected many times. The chain employs TRBV2 and TRBJ2-2; 7 bases are a match to TRBD1. The V gene's germline CDR1 is SNHLY and CDR2 FYNNEI. This CDR3 has 15 amino acids. Unmatched junction bases numbered 6, after V lost 6 bases and J lost 2 bases. The CDR3 DNA reads TGTGCCAGCAGCCTCGGGACAGTCAACACCGGGGAGCTGTTTTTT. It yields the protein CASSLGTVNTGELFF.

This clonotype was seen ten or more times. The chain recombines TRBV19 with TRBJ1-5; no reliable D call. Trimming left V 6 bases short and J 3 bases short, with 15 bases between. This CDR3 contains 15 residues. Germline V gives CDR1 LNHDA, CDR2 SQIVND (reference sequence). The CDR3 DNA follows: TGTGCCAGTAGCACCGCCAGCCGGGCCAATCAGCCCCAGCATTTT. This codes for CASSTASRANQPQHF.

In its sample, this clonotype was seen many times. The chain uses TRBV4-1 and TRBJ2-1; 8 bases are a match to TRBD2. There are 12 residues in the CDR3. Trimming at V came to 4 bases and at J to 8 bases, leaving 1 base not matched to a gene. Per the germline V gene, CDR1 is MGHRA and CDR2 is YSYEKL. For the CDR3, the DNA is TGCGCCAGCAGCCTAGCGGGGCATGAGCAGTTCTTC. It translates to CASSLAGHEQFF.

As for this clonotype: Possible read error: a much larger clone is one base away. The CDR3 nucleotides are TGTGCCAGCAACCGAGACAGGGTGTACACTGAAGCTTTCTTT. Protein product: CASNRDRVYTEAFF. The gene calls are TRBV5-6 and TRBJ1-1, with 7 bases identical to TRBD1. Trimming at V came to 6 bases and at J to 3 bases, leaving 8 bases not matched to a gene. Germline V CDR1 and CDR2: SGHDT, YYEEEE. The CDR3 extends over 14 amino acids.

A few counts support this clonotype. V gene TRBV2 combines with J gene TRBJ1-5; perhaps TRBD1 as D (5 bases). Germline V gives CDR1 SNHLY, CDR2 FYNNEI. The CDR3 runs to 12 residues. The V and J ends lost 4 bases and 6 bases respectively, with 7 bases between them. CDR3 DNA: TGTGCCAGCAGTGTAGGGGCTCAGCCCCAGCATTTT. This codes for CASSVGAQPQHF. Complete variable domain (other parts from reference TRBV2 and TRBJ1-5): EPEVTQTPSHQVTQMGQEVILRCVPISNHLYFYWYRQILGQKVEFLVSFYNNEISEKSEIFDDQFSVERPDGSNFTLKIRSTKLEDSAMYFCASSVGAQPQHFGDGTRLSIL.

This clonotype has more than one count but fewer than ten. The gene calls are TRBV7-9 and TRBJ2-5; 9 bases match TRBD1. The germline V gene has CDR1 SEHNR and CDR2 FQNEAQ (reference sequence). The trim removed 5 bases at V and 1 base at J, leaving 8 bases unmatched. This CDR3 is 16 amino acids long. For the CDR3, the DNA is TGTGCCAGCAGCCCTTGGGACAGGGTAATCCAAGAGACCCAGTACTTC. This gives the protein CASSPWDRVIQETQYF.

This sequence joins TRBV7-6 and TRBJ2-6, with TRBD1 matching over 7 bases. The germline V gene encodes CDR1 SGHVS and CDR2 FNYEAQ. V lost 2 bases and J lost 1; bases outside the gene matches: 11. CDR3 size: 19 residues. For the CDR3, the DNA is TGTGCCAGCAGCTTAACAAGTACAGGGGATATTTCTGGGGCCAACGTCCTGACTTTC. Amino acid sequence: CASSLTSTGDISGANVLTF.

In the case of this clonotype: This clone may be a read error of a much larger clone one base away. The genes are TRBV6-5 and TRBJ1-1; tentative D call: TRBD1 (5 bases). Trimming removed 1 base from V and 2 bases from J, with 11 bases in between. This CDR3 contains 15 residues. Germline V gene lookup returns CDR1 MNHEY and CDR2 SVGAGI. CDR3 protein: CASSYWVGGNTEAFF. The CDR3 coding sequence is TGTGCCAGCAGTTACTGGGTCGGGGGTAACACTGAAGCTTTCTTT.

This sequence joins TRBV2 and TRBJ2-2, with 8 bases identical to TRBD2. CDR3 length equals 18 residues. CDR1 and CDR2 from the germline V gene are SNHLY and FYNNEI. V shed 5 bases and J 6 bases; nucleotides not matched to a gene: 17. CDR3 amino acids: CASSSGTRLRGRPGELFF. CDR3 DNA sequence: TGTGCCAGCAGTTCCGGGACTAGGCTAAGAGGAAGGCCCGGGGAGCTGTTTTTT.

The chain is built from TRBV27 and TRBJ1-5; no clear D gene. Germline loops: CDR1 MNHEY, CDR2 SMNVEV (reference sequence). The germline V and J ends were trimmed by 6 bases and 0 bases, with 6 bases remaining between them. The CDR3 is 13 amino acids. CDR3 nucleotides: TGTGCCAGCAGGAAGAGTAGCAATCAGCCCCAGCATTTT. Translating it yields CASRKSSNQPQHF.